This T cell receptor (beta chain) is from a study of post-analysis software for immune sequencing data. The CDR3 is 16 residues long. Trimming removed 6 bases from V and 1 base from J, with 15 bases in between. Sequencing libraries made from TCR beta cDNA carried unique molecular identifiers. T cells numbering about 1 to 11 million yielded 450,000 to 600,000 cDNA molecules. TCRdb processed the PCR reads anew with MiXCR; each CDR3 protein has one entry. Among 380,000 or so distinct CDR3 sequences, approximately 33% were seen once, and the ten largest hold roughly an eighth. Study-level points and caveats: Four to six TRBV segments were significantly more frequent in patients than in controls. TRBV5-6, TRBV5-1 and TRBV20-1 were among these segments. Diversity measured as normalized Chao1 was significantly lower in multiple sclerosis patients than in controls. Samples sharing a preparation batch grouped tightly together when assessed by F measure.

Concerning this clonotype itself: Antigen: not known.

The sample comprised blood. The TCR comes from a girl aged 5-17 years with multiple sclerosis. V and J are TRBV12-3 or TRBV12-4 and TRBJ2-2; D is ambiguous. The CDR3 DNA sequence: TGTGCCAGCAGAGGTATCACGGCACGGAACACCGGGGAGCTGTTTTTT. Amino acids: CASRGITARNTGELFF.